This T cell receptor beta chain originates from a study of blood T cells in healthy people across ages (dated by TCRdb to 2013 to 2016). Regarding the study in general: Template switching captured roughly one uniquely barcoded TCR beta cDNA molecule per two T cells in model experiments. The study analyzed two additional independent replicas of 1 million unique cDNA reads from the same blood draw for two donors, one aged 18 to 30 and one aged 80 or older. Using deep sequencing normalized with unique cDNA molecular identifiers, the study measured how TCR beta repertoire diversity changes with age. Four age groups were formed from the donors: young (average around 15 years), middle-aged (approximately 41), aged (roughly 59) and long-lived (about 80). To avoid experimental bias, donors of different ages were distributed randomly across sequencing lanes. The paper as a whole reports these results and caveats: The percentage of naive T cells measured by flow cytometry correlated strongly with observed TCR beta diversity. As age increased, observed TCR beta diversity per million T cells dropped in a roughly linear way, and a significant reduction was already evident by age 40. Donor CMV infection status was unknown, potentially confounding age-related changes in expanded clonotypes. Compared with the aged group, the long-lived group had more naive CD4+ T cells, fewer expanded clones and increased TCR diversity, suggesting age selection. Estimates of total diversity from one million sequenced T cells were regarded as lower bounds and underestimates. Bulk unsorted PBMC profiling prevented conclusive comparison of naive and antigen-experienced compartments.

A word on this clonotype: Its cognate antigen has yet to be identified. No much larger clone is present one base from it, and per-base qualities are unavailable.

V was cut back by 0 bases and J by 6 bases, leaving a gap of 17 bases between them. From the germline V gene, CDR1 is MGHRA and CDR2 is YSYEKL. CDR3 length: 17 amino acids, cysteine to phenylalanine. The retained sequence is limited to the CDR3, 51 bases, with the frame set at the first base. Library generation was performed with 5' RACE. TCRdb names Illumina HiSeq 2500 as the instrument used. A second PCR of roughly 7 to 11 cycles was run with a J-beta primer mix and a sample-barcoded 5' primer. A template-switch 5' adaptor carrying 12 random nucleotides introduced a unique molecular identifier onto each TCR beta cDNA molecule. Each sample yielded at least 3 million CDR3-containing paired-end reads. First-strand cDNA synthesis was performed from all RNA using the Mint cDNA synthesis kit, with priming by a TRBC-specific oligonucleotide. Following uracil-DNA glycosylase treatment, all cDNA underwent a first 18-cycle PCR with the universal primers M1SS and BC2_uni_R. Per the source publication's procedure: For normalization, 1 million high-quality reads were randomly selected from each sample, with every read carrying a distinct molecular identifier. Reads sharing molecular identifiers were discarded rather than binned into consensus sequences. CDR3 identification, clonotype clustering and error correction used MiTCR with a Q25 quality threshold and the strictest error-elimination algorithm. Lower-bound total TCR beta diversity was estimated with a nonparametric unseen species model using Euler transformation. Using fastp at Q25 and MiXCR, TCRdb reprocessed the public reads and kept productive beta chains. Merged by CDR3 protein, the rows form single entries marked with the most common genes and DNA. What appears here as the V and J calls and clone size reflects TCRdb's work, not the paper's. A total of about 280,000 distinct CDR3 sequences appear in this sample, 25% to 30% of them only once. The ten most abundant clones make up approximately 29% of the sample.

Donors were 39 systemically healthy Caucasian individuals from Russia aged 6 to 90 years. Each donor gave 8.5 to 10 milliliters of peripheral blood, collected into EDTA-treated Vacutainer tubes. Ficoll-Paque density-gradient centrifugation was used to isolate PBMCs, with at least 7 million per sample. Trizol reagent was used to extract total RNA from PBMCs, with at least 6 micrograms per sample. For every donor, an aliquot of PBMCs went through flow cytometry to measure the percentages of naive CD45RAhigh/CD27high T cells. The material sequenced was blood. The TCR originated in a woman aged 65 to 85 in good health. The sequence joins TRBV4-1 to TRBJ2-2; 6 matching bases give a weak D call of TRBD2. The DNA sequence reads TGCGCCAGCAGCCAAGATATCGGAGGGAGAGGGGCCGGGGAGCTGTTTTTT. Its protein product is CASSQDIGGRGAGELFF.